The 29 T cell receptor beta chains presented below share a single source sample, sequenced in a study of T cells after yellow fever vaccination. TCRdb reprocessed the 5' RACE reads with MiXCR, giving one entry per CDR3 protein. The repertoire has 25,000 to 35,000 distinct CDR3 sequences, 4.4% of them found once; the top ten carry 46%. The sample consisted of CD8+ T cells sorted from PBMCs, taken 5 days after the yellow fever booster vaccination. The receptors originated from a man aged 25 to 40 who received the YFV17D yellow fever vaccine.

In its sample, this clonotype was seen many times. The rearrangement joins TRBV6-6 to TRBJ1-2; D not resolved. The germline V gene encodes CDR1 MNHNY and CDR2 SVGAGI (reference sequence). CDR3 size: 12 residues. The V end lost 5 bases, the J end lost 12 bases, and 16 bases lay between the germline ends. The chain's CDR3 is CASSLTYYGDTF. The CDR3 DNA reads as TGTGCCAGCAGTCTCACGTATTATGGGGACACCTTC.

The J gene is TRBJ1-5, the V gene TRBV5-5; D gene uncertain. Germline CDR1 SGHKS, CDR2 YYEKEE (reference sequence). V dropped 1 base and J dropped 1 base, with 6 bases sitting between them. The CDR3 runs to 14 residues. CDR3 protein: CASSLKGSNQPQHF. CDR3 sequence (DNA): TGTGCCAGCAGCTTGAAAGGGAGCAATCAGCCCCAGCATTTT.

This clonotype appeared many times. V gene TRBV28 combines with J gene TRBJ2-7; TRBD1 is a possible D gene (6 bases). Trimming removed 5 bases from V and 5 bases from J, with 16 bases in between. This CDR3 contains 14 residues. CDR1 is MDHEN and CDR2 is SYDVKM in the germline V gene. CDR3 in amino acids: CASSPPVGGDEQYF. CDR3 coding DNA: TGTGCCAGCAGTCCCCCCGTAGGGGGTGACGAGCAGTACTTC.

The rearrangement joins TRBV7-6 to TRBJ2-7, with TRBD1 matching over 11 bases. The CDR3 is 16 amino acids. V shed 5 bases, J shed 0 bases, and the junction held 6 bases outside the gene matches. In germline, CDR1 is SGHVS, CDR2 FNYEAQ. CDR3 DNA sequence: TGTGCCAGCAGCCTCGGGACAGGGGGTGTCTCCTACGAGCAGTACTTC. It encodes CASSLGTGGVSYEQYF.

This clonotype was found many times. In DNA, the CDR3 is TGTGCCAGCAGTTCTGGCTCCGAGCAGTACTTC. Amino acid sequence: CASSSGSEQYF. This rearrangement joins TRBV27 to TRBJ2-7; no firm D call. Trimming took off 4 bases at V and 6 bases at J, with 7 bases between the two ends. The CDR3 totals 11 residues. Germline-derived CDR1 and CDR2 are MNHEY and SMNVEV (reference sequence).

Ten or more counts support this clonotype. The gene calls are TRBV5-1 and TRBJ1-1; no clear D. V shed 2 bases and J shed 1 base, with 6 bases lying between them. Germline values: CDR1 SGHRS, CDR2 YFSETQ. CDR3 length equals 13 residues. This chain's CDR3 is CASSFSGNTEAFF. The CDR3 bases are TGCGCCAGCAGCTTTTCAGGGAACACTGAAGCTTTCTTT.

This clonotype occurred a few times. This chain links TRBV19 with TRBJ1-1; D is undetermined. The germline V gene has CDR1 LNHDA and CDR2 SQIVND (reference sequence). The CDR3 contains 15 residues. With 7 bases removed from V and 6 bases from J, the gap between germline ends came to 21 bases. The CDR3 nucleotides are TGTGCCAGTAAGTCGGGAGCAGAACCCTTCGCTGAAGCTTTCTTT. Translation gives CASKSGAEPFAEAFF.

This clonotype came up many times. V usage is TRBV28 and J usage is TRBJ2-7; D may be TRBD2 (6 bases). V was clipped by 6 bases and J by 0 bases, with 15 bases between them. Germline CDR1 is MDHEN and CDR2 is SYDVKM. The CDR3 totals 15 residues. The CDR3 protein is CASSFLTGVSYEQYF. The CDR3 bases are TGTGCCAGCAGCTTTTTGACGGGAGTCTCCTACGAGCAGTACTTC.

This clonotype was recorded at least ten times. The chain recombines TRBV15 with TRBJ2-3; 10 bases map to TRBD2. The length of the CDR3 is 16 residues. Trimming cost V 0 bases and J 7 bases; bases outside gene matches: 7. CDR1 and CDR2 (germline): LNHNV, YYDKDF (reference sequence). Written as DNA, the CDR3 is TGTGCCACCAGCAGAGATTTAGCGGGAGGCGAAAATACGCAGTATTTT. This codes for CATSRDLAGGENTQYF.

This clonotype has a count of ten or more. This chain links TRBV11-2 with TRBJ2-3; unclear D gene. V lost 5 bases and J lost 4, with 10 bases in between. The CDR3 extends over 13 amino acids. The germline CDR1 and CDR2 sequences are SGHAT and FQNNGV. The CDR3, as DNA: TGTGCCAGCAGCCCCCCCTCAGCAGATACGCAGTATTTT. The encoded protein is CASSPPSADTQYF.

This clonotype came up many times. Sequence at one end of the junction differs from germline and may be a read error. The chain has TRBV20-1 and TRBJ2-5; D remains ambiguous. Germline values: CDR1 DFQATT, CDR2 SNEGSKA (reference sequence). The CDR3 is 15 residues long. This CDR3 is CSARDLLGPQEIQYF. The CDR3 bases are TGCAGTGCTAGAGATTTGCTAGGCCCTCAAGAGATCCAGTACTTC.

Ten or more counts support this clonotype. The chain is built from TRBV25-1 and TRBJ2-1, with TRBD2 identical over 9 bases. The J segment lost 9 bases and the V segment lost 2 bases, leaving 8 bases of the junction unmatched. This CDR3 comprises 15 residues. Germline CDR1 and CDR2: MGHDK and SYGVNS. CDR3 coding DNA: TGTGCCAGCAGTGAAGGCGGGAGGGCCGGTTTTGAGCAGTTCTTC. It is translated as CASSEGGRAGFEQFF.

The V call is TRBV12-3 or TRBV12-4, the J call TRBJ2-1; 9 bases match TRBD2. The junction had 19 bases not matched to a gene; V was cut back by 6 bases and J by 4 bases. The CDR3 spans 19 residues. CDR3 residues: CASSASGGRADPAYNEQFF. The DNA for the CDR3 is TGTGCCAGCAGCGCCAGTGGCGGGAGGGCCGATCCGGCTTACAATGAGCAGTTCTTC.

This clonotype was seen ten or more times. V is TRBV20-1 and J is TRBJ1-2; 8 bases are a match to TRBD1. Germline trimming cut 5 bases from V and 7 bases from J; bases unmatched to any gene: 6. The CDR3 extends over 12 amino acids. Germline V gene lookup returns CDR1 DFQATT and CDR2 SNEGSKA (reference sequence). The CDR3 reads CSASDREGGYTF. DNA for the CDR3: TGCAGTGCTTCGGACAGGGAGGGTGGCTACACCTTC.

At least ten counts were recorded for this clonotype. This chain joins TRBV15 and TRBJ2-3; 11 bases match TRBD2. Trimming removed 4 bases from V and 0 bases from J; junction bases left unmatched: 6. Germline loops: CDR1 LNHNV, CDR2 YYDKDF (reference sequence). The CDR3 is 17 amino acids. The CDR3 loop is CATSKLLAGGSTDTQYF. CDR3 bases: TGTGCCACCAGCAAATTATTAGCGGGAGGGAGCACAGATACGCAGTATTTT. Full variable domain (outside the CDR3, taken from reference TRBV15 and TRBJ2-3): DAMVIQNPRYQVTQFGKPVTLSCSQTLNHNVMYWYQQKSSQAPKLLFHYYDKDFNNEADTPDNFQSRRPNTSFCFLDIRSPGLGDTAMYLCATSKLLAGGSTDTQYFGPGTRLTVL.

V is TRBV7-8 and J is TRBJ2-1; maybe TRBD1 (7 bases). V lost 7 bases to trimming and J lost 9 bases, with 10 bases between them. There are 11 residues in the CDR3. The germline V gene has CDR1 SGHVS and CDR2 FQNEAQ. CDR3 DNA sequence: TGTGCCAGCAACCAGGGGGGTGAGCAGTTCTTC. Residues: CASNQGGEQFF. The variable domain in full, completed from reference TRBV7-8 and TRBJ2-1, reads GAGVSQSPRYKVAKRGQDVALRCDPISGHVSLFWYQQALGQGPEFLTYFQNEAQLDKSGLPSDRFFAERPEGSVSTLKIQRTQQEDSAVYLCASNQGGEQFFGPGTRLTVL.

This clonotype was counted at least ten times. The gene calls are TRBV18 and TRBJ2-5; the match to TRBD1 covers 7 bases. Looked up from germline, CDR1 is KGHSH and CDR2 is LQKENI. The CDR3 runs 15 residues. Trimming took 3 bases from V and 1 from J; bases not matched to a gene: 5. As DNA, the CDR3 is TGTGCCAGCTCACCCCGGGGACAGTTCCAAGAGACCCAGTACTTC. As protein: CASSPRGQFQETQYF.

This clonotype was seen repeatedly, ten times or more. V usage is TRBV10-1 and J usage is TRBJ2-1, with TRBD2 matching 7 bases. The CDR3 runs 13 residues. The V segment lost 3 bases and the J segment 10 bases; nucleotides outside the gene matches: 6. Germline CDR1 reads WNHNN; CDR2 reads SYGVQD (reference sequence). In DNA form, the CDR3 reads TGCGCCAGCAGTGATCCCGGGACTACAGAGCAGTTCTTC. This sequence encodes CASSDPGTTEQFF.

In this sample, this clonotype turned up many times. The chain carries TRBV12-3 or TRBV12-4 and TRBJ1-5, with TRBD1 matching over 9 bases. The CDR3 covers 15 residues. The V and J ends lost 5 bases and 4 bases, in that order; junction bases with no gene match: 6. The CDR3 reads CASSVTGGRNQPQHF. As DNA, the CDR3 is TGTGCCAGCAGTGTAACAGGGGGCCGTAATCAGCCCCAGCATTTT.

This clonotype was seen ten or more times. The CDR3 reads CASGLVLFPIYF. In DNA form, the CDR3 reads TGTGCTAGTGGTTTGGTACTTTTTCCCATATATTTT. J is TRBJ1-3 and V is TRBV12-5, with D unresolved. Trimming stripped 0 bases from V and 11 bases from J, with 8 bases between. This CDR3 contains 12 residues. The germline gives CDR1 LGHNT, CDR2 FRNRAP.

This clonotype appeared many times. J is TRBJ2-1 and V is TRBV15; D gene ambiguous. V was cut by 0 bases and J by 5 bases, with 17 bases left in between. Germline lookup yields CDR1 LNHNV and CDR2 YYDKDF (reference sequence). The CDR3 extends over 17 amino acids. The CDR3 reads CATSRDLQAGPHNEQFF. The CDR3 DNA is TGTGCCACCAGCAGAGATCTTCAGGCTGGGCCGCACAATGAGCAGTTCTTC.

This clonotype was counted at least ten times. The chain has TRBV4-2 and TRBJ2-5, with 9 bases aligning to TRBD1. CDR1 LGHNA and CDR2 YNFKEQ come from the germline V gene. This CDR3 comprises 16 residues. V was clipped by 4 bases and J by 0 bases; unmatched bases: 6. CDR3 sequence: CASSPGTGLYQETQYF. The CDR3 DNA reads as TGTGCCAGCAGCCCCGGGACAGGGCTGTACCAAGAGACCCAGTACTTC.

This clonotype occurred many times. This chain joins TRBV20-1 and TRBJ2-7; the D gene is possibly TRBD1 (5 bases). The CDR3 is made up of 14 amino acids. Per germline, CDR1 DFQATT and CDR2 SNEGSKA (reference sequence). With 2 bases removed from V and 0 bases from J, the gap between germline ends came to 11 bases. The CDR3 DNA follows: TGCAGTGCTAGACAGGGCCAGAGCTCCTACGAGCAGTACTTC. It specifies CSARQGQSSYEQYF.

Comments on this clonotype: A much larger clonotype is one base distant, so this may be a read error. This rearrangement joins TRBV18 to TRBJ2-7, with D tentatively TRBD2 (5 bases). The CDR3 totals 11 residues. Germline values: CDR1 KGHSH, CDR2 LQKENI. Trimming took 5 bases from V and 8 from J, leaving 10 bases between them. CDR3 loop: CASSTSGKQYF. As DNA, the CDR3 is TGTGCCAGCTCAACGTCCGGGAAGCAGTACTTC.

This clonotype was counted many times. This chain connects TRBV7-9 to TRBJ2-7; D tentatively reads TRBD1 or TRBD2 (5 bases each). The CDR3 covers 15 residues. The germline V gene encodes CDR1 SEHNR and CDR2 FQNEAQ (reference sequence). The V end lost 5 bases, the J end lost 7 bases, and 21 bases lay between the germline ends. CDR3 sequence: CASSLEGQGLEEQYF. In DNA, the CDR3 is TGTGCCAGCAGCCTAGAGGGGCAGGGATTGGAAGAGCAGTACTTC. Variable domain in full (rest from reference TRBV7-9 and TRBJ2-7): DTGVSQNPRHKITKRGQNVTFRCDPISEHNRLYWYRQTLGQGPEFLTYFQNEAQLEKSRLLSDRFSAERPKGSFSTLEIQRTEQGDSAMYLCASSLEGQGLEEQYFGPGTRLTVT.

This clonotype was seen ten or more times. The chain joins TRBV9 to TRBJ2-1; D possibly corresponds to TRBD2 (5 bases). Germline CDR1 and CDR2: SGDLS and YYNGEE. The CDR3 runs 12 residues. The V end was cut by 3 bases, the J end by 9 bases, with 10 bases between. CDR3 in amino acids: CASSALAPEQFF. The CDR3 bases are TGTGCCAGCAGCGCCCTAGCCCCTGAGCAGTTCTTC. Combining the CDR3 with reference TRBV9 and TRBJ2-1 gives the whole variable domain DSGVTQTPKHLITATGQRVTLRCSPRSGDLSVYWYQQSLDQGLQFLIQYYNGEERAKGNILERFSAQQFPDLHSELNLSSLELGDSALYFCASSALAPEQFFGPGTRLTVL.

This clonotype was seen ten or more times. V is TRBV6-2 or TRBV6-3 and J is TRBJ2-1; TRBD2 aligns across 7 bases. The CDR3 contains 16 residues. Germline assignment: CDR1 MNHEY and CDR2 SVGEGT. Trimming at V came to 6 bases and at J to 0 bases, leaving 8 bases not matched to a gene. CDR3 in amino acids: CASRMGGSSSYNEQFF. CDR3 nucleotide sequence: TGTGCCAGCAGGATGGGGGGGTCGAGCTCCTACAATGAGCAGTTCTTC.

Comments on this clonotype: A much larger clone lies a single base off, so this may be a read error. The chain combines TRBV7-9 with TRBJ2-1; TRBD2 matches 8 bases. V shed 5 bases, J shed 15 bases, and the junction held 18 bases outside the gene matches. The CDR3 is made up of 15 amino acids. Germline-derived CDR1 and CDR2 are SEHNR and FQNEAQ (reference sequence). The CDR3 DNA is TGTGCCAGCAGCCCGTCCGGGGTAGCGGGAAGTCTGGGGTTCTTC. Protein: CASSPSGVAGSLGFF.

V is TRBV7-2 and J is TRBJ2-6, with 7 positions matching TRBD1. The V segment lost 5 bases and the J segment 2 bases; nucleotides outside the gene matches: 9. This CDR3 region has 17 residues. Looked up from germline, CDR1 is SGHTA and CDR2 is FQGNSA. CDR3 amino acids: CASSQRTGVTGANVLTF. The DNA for the CDR3 is TGTGCCAGCAGCCAAAGAACAGGGGTAACTGGGGCCAACGTCCTGACTTTC.